Presented here are 4 T cell receptor beta chains from one specimen sequenced in a study of cytomegalovirus exposure and HLA in healthy donors. Use of 60 Vbeta and 13 Jbeta primers characterized the PCR. Using immunoSEQ multiplex PCR, the repertoire was profiled, and TCRdb retains in-frame clones only, with some absent. The top ten hold under 9% of the sample, which has some 67,000 clones, 60% to 80% seen once. Sequences were obtained from PBMCs. The receptors shown here come from a man between 60 and 75 years old in good health and CMV-seropositive.

The V call is TRBV5-1, the J call TRBJ1-1, with D unresolved. The CDR3 spans 13 residues. Germline CDR1 reads SGHRS; CDR2 reads YFSETQ. V lost 2 bases to trimming and J lost 1 base, with 6 bases between them. The chain's CDR3 is CASSFSGNTEAFF. In DNA, the CDR3 is TGCGCCAGCAGCTTTTCCGGGAACACTGAAGCTTTCTTT.

This chain joins TRBV6-1 and TRBJ2-7; TRBD2 agrees at 10 bases. This CDR3 is built from 14 residues. Germline lookup yields CDR1 MNHNS and CDR2 SASEGT. V shed 5 bases, J shed 7 bases, and the junction held 8 bases outside the gene matches. For the CDR3, the DNA is TGTGCCAGCAGTCCTCTAGCGGGGGCTAGGGAGCAGTACTTC. Translation: CASSPLAGAREQYF.

V is TRBV14 and J is TRBJ1-2; 7 bases map to TRBD1. Trimming removed 2 bases from V and 6 bases from J; junction bases left unmatched: 6. This CDR3 region has 14 residues. In germline, CDR1 is SGHDN, CDR2 FVKESK. CDR3 coding DNA: TGTGCCAGCAGCCAAACTACAGGGGAAGATGGCTACACCTTC. Protein product: CASSQTTGEDGYTF.

The chain carries TRBV19 and TRBJ1-5; 7 bases agree with TRBD1. With 4 bases clipped from V and 2 bases from J, the junction kept 5 bases outside the gene matches. Germline V gene data show CDR1 as LNHDA and CDR2 as SQIVND (reference sequence). The CDR3 spans 15 residues. This CDR3 is CASSSHGQGNQPQHF. The CDR3, as DNA: TGTGCCAGTAGTAGTCACGGACAGGGCAATCAGCCCCAGCATTTT.